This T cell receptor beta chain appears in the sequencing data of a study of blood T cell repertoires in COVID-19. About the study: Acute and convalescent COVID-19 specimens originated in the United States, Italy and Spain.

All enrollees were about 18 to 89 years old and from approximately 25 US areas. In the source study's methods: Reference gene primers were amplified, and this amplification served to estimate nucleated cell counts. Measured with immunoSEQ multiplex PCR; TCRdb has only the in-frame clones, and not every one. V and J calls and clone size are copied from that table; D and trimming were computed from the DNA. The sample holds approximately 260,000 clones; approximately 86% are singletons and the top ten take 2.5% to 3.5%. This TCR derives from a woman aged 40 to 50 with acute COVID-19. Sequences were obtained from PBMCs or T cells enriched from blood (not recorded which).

CDR3 loop: CASSFGDRDIDGYTF. The CDR3 DNA follows: TGCGCCAGCAGCTTTGGGGACAGGGATATAGATGGCTACACCTTC. This chain links TRBV5-1 with TRBJ1-2, with TRBD1 matching over 9 bases. The length of the CDR3 is 15 residues. Trimming removed 2 bases from V and 6 bases from J; junction bases left unmatched: 8. Germline assignment: CDR1 SGHRS and CDR2 YFSETQ.